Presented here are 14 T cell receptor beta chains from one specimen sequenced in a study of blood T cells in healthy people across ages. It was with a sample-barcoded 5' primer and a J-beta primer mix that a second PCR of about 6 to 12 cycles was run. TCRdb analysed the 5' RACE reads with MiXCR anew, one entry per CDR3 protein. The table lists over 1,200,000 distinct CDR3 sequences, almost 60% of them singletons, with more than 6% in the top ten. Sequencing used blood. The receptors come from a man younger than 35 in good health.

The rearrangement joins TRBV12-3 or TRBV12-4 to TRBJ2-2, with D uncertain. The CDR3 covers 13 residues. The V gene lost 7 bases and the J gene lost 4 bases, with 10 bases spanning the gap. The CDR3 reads CASTTDLTGELFF. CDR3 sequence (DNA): TGTGCCAGCACCACGGACCTCACCGGGGAGCTGTTTTTT.

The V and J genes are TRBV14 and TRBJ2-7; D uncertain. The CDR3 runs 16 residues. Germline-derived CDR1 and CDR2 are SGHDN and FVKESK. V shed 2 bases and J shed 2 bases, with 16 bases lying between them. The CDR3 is CASSQTYQDPTYEQYF. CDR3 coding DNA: TGTGCCAGCAGCCAAACCTACCAGGACCCAACCTACGAGCAGTACTTC.

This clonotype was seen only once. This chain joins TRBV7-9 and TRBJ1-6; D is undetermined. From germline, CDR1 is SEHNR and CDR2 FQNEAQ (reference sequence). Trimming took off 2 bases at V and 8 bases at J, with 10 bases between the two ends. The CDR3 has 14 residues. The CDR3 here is CASSLPQWDSPLHF. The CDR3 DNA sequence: TGTGCCAGCAGCTTACCCCAGTGGGATTCACCCCTCCACTTT.

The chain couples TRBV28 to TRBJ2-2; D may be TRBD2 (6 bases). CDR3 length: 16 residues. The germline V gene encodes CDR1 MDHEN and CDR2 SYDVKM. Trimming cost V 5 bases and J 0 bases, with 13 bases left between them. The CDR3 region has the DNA TGTGCCAGCAGTGCCCCGGGACTCTCGAACACCGGGGAGCTGTTTTTT. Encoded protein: CASSAPGLSNTGELFF. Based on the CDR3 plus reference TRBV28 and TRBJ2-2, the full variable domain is DVKVTQSSRYLVKRTGEKVFLECVQDMDHENMFWYRQDPGLGLRLIYFSYDVKMKEKGDIPEGYSVSREKKERFSLILESASTNQTSMYLCASSAPGLSNTGELFFGEGSRLTVL.

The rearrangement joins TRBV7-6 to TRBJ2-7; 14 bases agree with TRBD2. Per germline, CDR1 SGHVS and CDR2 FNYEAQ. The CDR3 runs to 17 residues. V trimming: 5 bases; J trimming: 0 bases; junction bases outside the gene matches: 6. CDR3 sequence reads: CASSIGTSGGSSYEQYF. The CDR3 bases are TGTGCCAGCAGCATAGGGACTAGCGGGGGTAGCTCCTACGAGCAGTACTTC.

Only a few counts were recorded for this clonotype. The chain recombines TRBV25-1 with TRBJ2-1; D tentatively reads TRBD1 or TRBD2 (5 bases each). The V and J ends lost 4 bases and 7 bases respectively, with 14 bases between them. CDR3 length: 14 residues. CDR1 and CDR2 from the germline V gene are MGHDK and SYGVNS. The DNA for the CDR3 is TGTGCCAGCAGTGCAATGGGACGGCCTAATGAGCAGTTCTTC. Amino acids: CASSAMGRPNEQFF.

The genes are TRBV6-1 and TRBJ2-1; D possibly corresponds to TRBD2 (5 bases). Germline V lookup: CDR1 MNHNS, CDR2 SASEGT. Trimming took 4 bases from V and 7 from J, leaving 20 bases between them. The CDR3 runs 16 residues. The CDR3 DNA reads TGTGCCAGCAGTGTCCCACCGGTCGAGGGCGTTAATGAGCAGTTCTTC. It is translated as CASSVPPVEGVNEQFF.

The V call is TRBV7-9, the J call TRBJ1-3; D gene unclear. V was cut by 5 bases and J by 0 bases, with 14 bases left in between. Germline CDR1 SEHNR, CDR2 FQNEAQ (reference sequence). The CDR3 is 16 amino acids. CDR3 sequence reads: CASSAQTVISGNTIYF. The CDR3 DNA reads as TGTGCCAGCAGCGCCCAGACGGTGATCTCTGGAAACACCATATATTTT.

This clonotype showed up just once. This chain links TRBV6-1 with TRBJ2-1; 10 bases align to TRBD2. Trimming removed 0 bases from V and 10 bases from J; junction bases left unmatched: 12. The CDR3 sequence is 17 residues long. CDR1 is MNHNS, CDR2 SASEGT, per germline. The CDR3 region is CASSEAPGLAAKGEQFF. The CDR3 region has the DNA TGTGCCAGCAGTGAAGCCCCTGGACTAGCGGCCAAGGGGGAGCAGTTCTTC.

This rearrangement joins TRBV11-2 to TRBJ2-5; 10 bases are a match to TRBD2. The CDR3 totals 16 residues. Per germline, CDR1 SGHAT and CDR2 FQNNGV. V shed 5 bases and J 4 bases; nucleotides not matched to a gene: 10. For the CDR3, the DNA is TGTGCCAGCAGCCAATTTAGCGGGGGGCCAGTAGAGACCCAGTACTTC. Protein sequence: CASSQFSGGPVETQYF.

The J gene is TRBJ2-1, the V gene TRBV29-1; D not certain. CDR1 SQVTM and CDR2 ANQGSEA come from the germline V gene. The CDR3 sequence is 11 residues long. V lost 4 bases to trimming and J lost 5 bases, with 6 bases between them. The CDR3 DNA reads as TGCAGCGTTGGACGGGACAATGAGCAGTTCTTC. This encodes CSVGRDNEQFF.

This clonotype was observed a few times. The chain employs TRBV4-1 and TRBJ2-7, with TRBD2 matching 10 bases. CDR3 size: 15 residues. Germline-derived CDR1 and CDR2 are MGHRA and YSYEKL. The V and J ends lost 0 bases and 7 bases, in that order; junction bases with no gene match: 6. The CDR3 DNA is TGCGCCAGCAGCCAAGATTTACTAGCGGGGAGAGAGCAGTACTTC. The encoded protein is CASSQDLLAGREQYF.

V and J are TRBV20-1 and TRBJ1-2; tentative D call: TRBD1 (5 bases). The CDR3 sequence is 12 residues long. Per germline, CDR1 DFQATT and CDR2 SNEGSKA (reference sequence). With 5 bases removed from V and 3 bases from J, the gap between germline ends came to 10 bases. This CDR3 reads CSAPGGYYGYTF. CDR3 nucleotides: TGCAGTGCTCCGGGGGGTTACTATGGCTACACCTTC.

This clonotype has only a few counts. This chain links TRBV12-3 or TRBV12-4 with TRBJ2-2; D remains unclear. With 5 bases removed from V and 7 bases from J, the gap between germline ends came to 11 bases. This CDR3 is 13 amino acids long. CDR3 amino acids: CASSGNAIGELFF. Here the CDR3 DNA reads TGTGCCAGCAGTGGGAACGCGATCGGGGAGCTGTTTTTT.